This entry describes one T cell receptor beta chain. No antigen is known for it. Assay runs were performed at deep level. For every subset, genomic DNA was evenly distributed across several immunoSEQ plates. The data were produced by immunoSEQ multiplex PCR, yet TCRdb's version contains in-frame clones alone and is incomplete. The sample carries 470,000 or so clones, more than 65% recorded once. This sample is part of a study of shared clonotypes between healthy human individuals. Per germline, CDR1 SGHVS and CDR2 FNYEAQ. This CDR3 comprises 13 residues. With 2 bases removed from V and 2 bases from J, the gap between germline ends came to 6 bases. Genomic DNA for unsorted samples, which was extracted with the QIAamp DNA Blood Mini kit, came from around 100 million PBMCs. Broader study findings: Donor scarcity curtailed the genetic and exposure-history diversity represented herein.

Sequenced: PBMCs. V usage is TRBV7-6 and J usage is TRBJ2-5; no reliable D call. This clonotype originated in a woman in her thirties or forties in good health. Some clones in this sample may be carry-over from other donors' samples. The CDR3 is CASSLSRQETQYF. The CDR3, as DNA: TGTGCCAGCAGCTTAAGTCGTCAAGAGACCCAGTACTTC.